These 2 T cell receptor beta chains share one sample of origin, sequenced in a study of neurological immune-mediated disorders. TCRdb re-derived calls from the 5' RACE reads in MiXCR, one entry per CDR3 protein. This table holds approximately 37,000 distinct CDR3 sequences, around 4% found once. The sequencing input was PBMCs. The source is a man between 25 and 39 years old with multiple sclerosis.

The sample holds many counts of this clonotype. The rearrangement joins TRBV12-3 or TRBV12-4 to TRBJ1-1, with unresolved D. CDR3 length: 12 residues. V was trimmed by 1 base and J by 8 bases, leaving 8 bases between them. CDR3 region: CASSLERREAFF. The DNA of the CDR3 is TGTGCCAGCAGTTTAGAGAGGAGAGAAGCTTTCTTT.

This clonotype was seen a few times. In DNA, the CDR3 is TGTGCCAGCAGCTACGGGGCGGGGACTTTCACAGATACGCAGTATTTT. It yields the protein CASSYGAGTFTDTQYF. The chain is built from TRBV7-8 and TRBJ2-3; D is possibly TRBD2 (6 bases). Germline CDR1 is SGHVS and CDR2 is FQNEAQ. With 4 bases removed from V and 2 bases from J, the gap between germline ends came to 16 bases. The CDR3 consists of 16 residues.